The rows below give T cell receptor beta chains drawn from one sample of a study of CD8 T cells in Susac syndrome. TCRdb re-called the immunoSEQ multiplex PCR reads with MiXCR, one entry per CDR3 protein. The sample shows fewer than 200,000 distinct CDR3 sequences, about 95% of them seen only once. The sample comprised CD8+ T cells from PBMCs. These receptors were collected from a human donor with multiple sclerosis. The CDR3 runs from the conserved cysteine through the conserved F or W. The order of the fields is CDR3 protein, CDR3 DNA, clone size, D gene, J gene, V gene. A D gene is named only where the DNA matches it firmly. Part of the rows lack a size; the others show once, few, many or a class for expanded clones.

CDR3aa: CSARLSSSGMVHEQYF; CDR3nt: TGCAGTGCTAGACTCTCTTCTAGCGGGATGGTCCACGAGCAGTACTTC; abundance: -; d_gene: TRBD2; j_gene: TRBJ2-7; v_gene: TRBV20-1
CDR3aa: CASGTVPRETQYF; CDR3nt: TGTGCCAGCGGGACTGTCCCTCGAGAGACCCAGTACTTC; abundance: -; d_gene: -; j_gene: TRBJ2-5; v_gene: TRBV13
CDR3aa: CAIPGTQNTEAFF; CDR3nt: TGCGCCATCCCCGGGACACAGAACACTGAAGCTTTCTTT; abundance: -; d_gene: -; j_gene: TRBJ1-1; v_gene: TRBV29-1
CDR3aa: CASSLVGGFNSPLHF; CDR3nt: TGTGCCAGCAGCTTGGTAGGGGGATTCAATTCACCCCTCCACTTT; abundance: -; d_gene: -; j_gene: TRBJ1-6; v_gene: TRBV5-4
CDR3aa: CASNPTGGDYGYTF; CDR3nt: TGTGCCAGTAATCCGACAGGGGGGGACTATGGCTACACCTTC; abundance: once; d_gene: TRBD1; j_gene: TRBJ1-2; v_gene: TRBV19
CDR3aa: CATSGRSGGYEQYF; CDR3nt: TGTGCCACCAGCGGCCGGAGTGGGGGCTACGAGCAGTACTTC; abundance: once; d_gene: -; j_gene: TRBJ2-7; v_gene: TRBV15
CDR3aa: CAWSVGGINGYTF; CDR3nt: TGTGCCTGGAGTGTGGGGGGGATCAATGGCTACACCTTC; abundance: -; d_gene: -; j_gene: TRBJ1-2; v_gene: TRBV30
CDR3aa: CASSQGPVDSGNTIYF; CDR3nt: TGCGCCAGCAGCCAAGGACCCGTCGACTCTGGAAACACCATATATTTT; abundance: -; d_gene: -; j_gene: TRBJ1-3; v_gene: TRBV4-1
CDR3aa: CAIWGGSTSDEQYF; CDR3nt: TGTGCCATCTGGGGCGGTTCCACTTCGGATGAGCAGTACTTC; abundance: -; d_gene: -; j_gene: TRBJ2-7; v_gene: TRBV28
CDR3aa: CSVDNFPTGDYGYTF; CDR3nt: TGCAGCGTTGATAATTTCCCGACAGGGGACTATGGCTACACCTTC; abundance: -; d_gene: TRBD1; j_gene: TRBJ1-2; v_gene: TRBV29-1
CDR3aa: CASSTSGISYNEQFF; CDR3nt: TGTGCCAGCAGCACCAGCGGGATCTCCTACAATGAGCAGTTCTTC; abundance: -; d_gene: TRBD2; j_gene: TRBJ2-1; v_gene: TRBV7-9
CDR3aa: CATSRRDQENYQETQYF; CDR3nt: TGTGCCACCAGCCGGAGGGATCAGGAGAATTACCAAGAGACCCAGTACTTC; abundance: -; d_gene: -; j_gene: TRBJ2-5; v_gene: TRBV15
CDR3aa: CASSSWWVNNEQFF; CDR3nt: TGTGCCAGCAGTTCCTGGTGGGTTAACAATGAGCAGTTCTTC; abundance: -; d_gene: -; j_gene: TRBJ2-1; v_gene: TRBV6-5
CDR3aa: CASSQDRLSYEQYF; CDR3nt: TGCGCCAGCAGCCAAGATCGGCTTTCCTACGAGCAGTACTTC; abundance: -; d_gene: -; j_gene: TRBJ2-7; v_gene: TRBV4-1
CDR3aa: CSAAPYSGQGNDGYTF; CDR3nt: TGCAGTGCTGCACCCTATTCGGGACAGGGTAATGATGGCTACACCTTC; abundance: -; d_gene: TRBD1; j_gene: TRBJ1-2; v_gene: TRBV20-1
CDR3aa: CASSLGRNYEQYF; CDR3nt: TGTGCTAGCAGCTTAGGTAGGAACTACGAGCAGTACTTC; abundance: few; d_gene: -; j_gene: TRBJ2-7; v_gene: TRBV5-1
CDR3aa: CASRRTGLYNEQFF; CDR3nt: TGTGCCAGCAGAAGGACAGGTCTCTACAATGAGCAGTTCTTC; abundance: once; d_gene: TRBD1; j_gene: TRBJ2-1; v_gene: TRBV2
CDR3aa: CSVRLSPRDEQYF; CDR3nt: TGCAGCGTCCGTCTCAGCCCTCGGGACGAGCAGTACTTC; abundance: -; d_gene: -; j_gene: TRBJ2-7; v_gene: TRBV29-1
CDR3aa: CASSQDTTSGKEETQYF; CDR3nt: TGTGCCAGCAGCCAAGATACCACTAGCGGCAAGGAAGAGACCCAGTACTTC; abundance: -; d_gene: TRBD2; j_gene: TRBJ2-5; v_gene: TRBV3-1
CDR3aa: CSARSQEAYEQYF; CDR3nt: TGCAGTGCTAGGTCTCAGGAAGCCTACGAGCAGTACTTC; abundance: -; d_gene: -; j_gene: TRBJ2-7; v_gene: TRBV20-1
CDR3aa: CASSLTSSSRWNEQFF; CDR3nt: TGTGCCAGCAGCTTAACGTCTAGCTCTCGGTGGAATGAGCAGTTCTTC; abundance: -; d_gene: -; j_gene: TRBJ2-1; v_gene: TRBV7-9
CDR3aa: CASSQEPGQAYGYTF; CDR3nt: TGTGCCAGCAGCCAAGAACCGGGACAGGCCTATGGCTACACCTTC; abundance: once; d_gene: TRBD1; j_gene: TRBJ1-2; v_gene: TRBV3-1
CDR3aa: CASRGGGTFF; CDR3nt: TGCGCCAGCAGGGGTGGCGGGACGTTCTTC; abundance: -; d_gene: -; j_gene: TRBJ2-1; v_gene: TRBV5-1
CDR3aa: CASSVEFFGANVLTF; CDR3nt: TGTGCCAGCAGCGTAGAGTTCTTTGGGGCCAACGTCCTGACTTTC; abundance: once; d_gene: -; j_gene: TRBJ2-6; v_gene: TRBV9
CDR3aa: CSVTGMSGEQYF; CDR3nt: TGCAGCGTTACCGGGATGTCGGGTGAGCAGTACTTC; abundance: -; d_gene: -; j_gene: TRBJ2-7; v_gene: TRBV29-1
CDR3aa: CASSEPGTGIGYTF; CDR3nt: TGTGCCAGCAGCGAACCTGGGACAGGGATAGGCTACACCTTC; abundance: -; d_gene: TRBD1; j_gene: TRBJ1-2; v_gene: TRBV3-1
CDR3aa: CASSDRTGESLNEQFF; CDR3nt: TGTGCCAGCAGCGACAGGACAGGGGAGTCCCTCAATGAGCAGTTCTTC; abundance: -; d_gene: TRBD1; j_gene: TRBJ2-1; v_gene: TRBV9
CDR3aa: CSVGAGTWAFF; CDR3nt: TGCAGCGTCGGAGCCGGGACATGGGCTTTCTTT; abundance: -; d_gene: -; j_gene: TRBJ1-1; v_gene: TRBV29-1
CDR3aa: CASGHPDGGQGALSNRATQYF; CDR3nt: TGTGCCAGCGGACATCCGGATGGCGGACAGGGGGCGCTTAGTAATCGAGCTACGCAGTATTTT; abundance: -; d_gene: TRBD1; j_gene: TRBJ2-3; v_gene: TRBV3-1
CDR3aa: CASSSLATGGQETQYF; CDR3nt: TGTGCCAGCAGCTCTCTGGCGACAGGGGGACAGGAGACCCAGTACTTC; abundance: -; d_gene: TRBD1; j_gene: TRBJ2-5; v_gene: TRBV7-9
CDR3aa: CAWIGGLAGVVGYEQYF; CDR3nt: TGTGCCTGGATCGGGGGACTAGCGGGAGTAGTTGGCTACGAGCAGTACTTC; abundance: -; d_gene: TRBD2; j_gene: TRBJ2-7; v_gene: TRBV30
CDR3aa: CAWNGRGSYEQYF; CDR3nt: TGTGCCTGGAACGGTAGGGGGTCCTACGAGCAGTACTTC; abundance: -; d_gene: -; j_gene: TRBJ2-7; v_gene: TRBV30
CDR3aa: CASSWGTGAQHF; CDR3nt: TGTGCCAGCAGCTGGGGGACAGGGGCCCAGCATTTT; abundance: -; d_gene: TRBD1; j_gene: TRBJ1-5; v_gene: TRBV5-4
CDR3aa: CASSLKRGYTDTQYF; CDR3nt: TGTGCCAGCTCCTTAAAGAGGGGATACACAGATACGCAGTATTTT; abundance: -; d_gene: -; j_gene: TRBJ2-3; v_gene: TRBV27
CDR3aa: CSARSGLGTGELFF; CDR3nt: TGCAGTGCTAGGTCGGGACTCGGAACCGGGGAGCTGTTTTTT; abundance: -; d_gene: -; j_gene: TRBJ2-2; v_gene: TRBV20-1
CDR3aa: CASSPEVPRYGYTF; CDR3nt: TGTGCCAGCAGCCCCGAGGTCCCTCGGTATGGCTACACCTTC; abundance: -; d_gene: -; j_gene: TRBJ1-2; v_gene: TRBV7-9